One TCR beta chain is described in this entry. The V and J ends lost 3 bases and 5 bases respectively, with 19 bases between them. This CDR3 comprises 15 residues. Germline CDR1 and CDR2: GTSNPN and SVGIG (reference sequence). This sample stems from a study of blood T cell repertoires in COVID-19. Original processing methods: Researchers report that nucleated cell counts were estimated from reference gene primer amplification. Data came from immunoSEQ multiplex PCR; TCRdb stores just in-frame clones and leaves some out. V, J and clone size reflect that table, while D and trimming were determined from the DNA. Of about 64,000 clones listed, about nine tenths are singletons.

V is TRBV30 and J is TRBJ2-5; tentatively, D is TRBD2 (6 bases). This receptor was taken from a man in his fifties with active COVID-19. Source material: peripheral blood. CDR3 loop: CAWRPPPYSGETQYF. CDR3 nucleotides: TGTGCCTGGAGACCCCCACCCTATAGCGGTGAGACCCAGTACTTC.